This T cell receptor beta chain was identified during a study of T cells in localized non-small cell lung cancer. General observations from the study: Elevated blood T cell density was associated with longer overall survival. For the top 100 tumor clones, a median about 50 also appeared in adjacent lung. Analysis by sequencing included only one tumor region, so heterogeneity remains possible. Clonality of T cells reached its maximum in uninvolved adjacent lung, surpassing tumor.

The CDR3 has 16 residues. The V end lost 2 bases, the J end lost 4 bases, and 17 bases lay between the germline ends. Germline lookup yields CDR1 MDHEN and CDR2 SYDVKM. Points on this clone: Its target is not known.

Only in-frame clones appear in the TCRdb table, and some are missing; sequencing was by immunoSEQ multiplex PCR. The table has roughly 20,000 clones, approximately 84% seen once. The source was peripheral blood, collected before any cancer treatment. The receptor comes from a man aged 35 to 69 with stage I lung adenocarcinoma. The chain carries TRBV28 and TRBJ1-2; tentatively, D is TRBD1 (5 bases). CDR3 protein: CASSLGGRSALYGYTF. The CDR3, as DNA: TGTGCCAGCAGTTTAGGGGGACGCTCAGCCCTCTATGGCTACACCTTC.